The table lists the clone carrying this TCR beta chain with many counts. Its cognate antigen is unknown. CDR3 length: 17 amino acids. Germline-derived CDR1 and CDR2 are SGHTA and FQGNSA. J was trimmed by 5 bases and V by 5 bases; bases with no gene match: 17. CDR3-region Arm-PCR and iRepertoire HTBI primers produced the TCR beta libraries. One entry per CDR3 protein, called by TCRdb with MiXCR from the multiplex PCR reads. This table holds about 540,000 distinct CDR3 sequences, 13% found once. This specimen belongs to a study of regulatory T cells in long-lasting Graves disease. At the level of the study: Antithyroid drug use was under 3 months in newly diagnosed Graves' patients. Study observations and caveats: TRBV28 was favored in persistent disease, as were TRBJ1-2 and TRBJ2-5.

Time point defined: newly diagnosed GD, antithyroid drugs for less than 3 months. Construction of the TCR library relied on RNA isolated from PBMCs. These sequences were also reported in another study, on T cells in Graves' hyperthyroidism and ophthalmopathy. That investigation notes: Reasons for excluding patients were uncontrolled infection, other autoimmune disease, pregnancy or lactation. TCR CDR3 regions were first amplified by RT-PCR with HTBI primers.

The V call is TRBV7-2, the J call TRBJ2-5, with 7 bases identical to TRBD2. The receptor comes from a young man with Graves disease. The sample here was peripheral blood mononuclear cells (PBMCs), taken at new diagnosis, from a patient treated with antithyroid drugs. The CDR3 DNA sequence: TGTGCCAGCAGCCCCGAAAGGGGAGGGTCCCTAAGTGAGACCCAGTACTTC. This translates into CASSPERGGSLSETQYF.